This TCR beta chain was found in a study of blood T cell repertoires in COVID-19. Study-level background: Samples taken during acute and convalescent COVID-19 were collected in the United States, Italy and Spain. Nucleic acid was either cDNA or gDNA, and it came from T cells, B-cell-depleted T cells, or PBMCs.

The germline V gene encodes CDR1 MNHEY and CDR2 SVGAGI. CDR3 length: 15 residues. The trim removed 4 bases at V and 5 bases at J, leaving 7 bases unmatched. Original methodology: Amplification from reference gene primers served as the basis for estimated nucleated cell counts. Measured with immunoSEQ multiplex PCR; TCRdb has only the in-frame clones, and not every one. V, J and clone size are those of that table, while D and trimming were read from the DNA. Among nearly 300,000 clones, about 91% were seen once, and the ten largest hold 6.9%. The sequenced sample was peripheral blood. This clonotype originated in a woman in her thirties who had recovered from COVID-19. V and J are TRBV6-5 and TRBJ2-5; 10 bases line up with TRBD2. The CDR3 protein is CASSLERGGSETQYF. The CDR3, as DNA: TGTGCCAGCAGTTTGGAGCGGGGGGGCAGTGAGACCCAGTACTTC.